The clone carrying this TCR beta chain was found once. What it binds is not known. Only in-frame clones appear in the TCRdb table, and some are missing; sequencing was by immunoSEQ multiplex PCR. The sample has some 150,000 clones; about 94% are singletons. This sample was taken from a study of cytomegalovirus exposure and HLA in healthy donors. Overall study context: The platform used for the roughly 120 validation repertoires matched that of the approximately 670 first-cohort repertoires, a later analysis reported. General study results and limits: Most TCR sequences proved rare, with some public TCRs found in many donors. Published work reported that the classifier diagnosed cytomegalovirus status with high specificity and sensitivity. According to the study, 160 or so TCR beta chains were cytomegalovirus-associated.

The CDR3 spans 15 residues. With 0 bases clipped from V and 3 bases from J, the junction kept 3 bases outside the gene matches. CDR1 is SGHRS and CDR2 is YFSETQ in the germline V gene. The material sequenced was PBMCs. This TCR was sampled from a young man in good health and CMV-seropositive. This chain uses TRBV5-1 with TRBJ2-7; 10 bases match TRBD1. The CDR3 DNA is TGCGCCAGCAGCTTGGTGACAGGGGGCATCTACGAGCAGTACTTC. Encoded protein: CASSLVTGGIYEQYF.